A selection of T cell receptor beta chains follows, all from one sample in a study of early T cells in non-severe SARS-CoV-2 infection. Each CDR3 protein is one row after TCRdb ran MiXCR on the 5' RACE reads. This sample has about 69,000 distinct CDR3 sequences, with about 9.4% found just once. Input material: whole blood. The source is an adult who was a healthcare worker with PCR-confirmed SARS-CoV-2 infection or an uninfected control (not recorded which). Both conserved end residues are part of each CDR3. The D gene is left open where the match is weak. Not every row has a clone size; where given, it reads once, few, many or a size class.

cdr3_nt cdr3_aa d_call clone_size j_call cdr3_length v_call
TGTGCCAGCAGCTTAGGGCGGAGCAACACCGGGGAGCTGTTTTTT CASSLGRSNTGELFF - few TRBJ2-2 15 TRBV7-3
TGTGCCAGCAATGGTCTCGCAGATACGCAGTATTTT CASNGLADTQYF - - TRBJ2-3 12 TRBV28
TGTGCCAGCAGTGAGCAGCCTGGCTACACCTTC CASSEQPGYTF - few TRBJ1-2 11 TRBV6-1
TGCGCCAGCAGTCAATCGGAGATTGGCGAGCAGTACTTC CASSQSEIGEQYF - few TRBJ2-7 13 TRBV23-1
TGTGCCTGGAGTGGCCGGGATGAGGGTGCCTACAATGAGCAGTTCTTC CAWSGRDEGAYNEQFF - - TRBJ2-1 16 TRBV30
TGTGCCACCAGTGAGGGATCCTTGGATACGCAGTATTTT CATSEGSLDTQYF - few TRBJ2-3 13 TRBV24-1
TGTGCCACCAGCAGAGATCTCCAGGGGAGGGGAAACACCATATATTTT CATSRDLQGRGNTIYF - - TRBJ1-3 16 TRBV15
TGTGCCAGTAGTATTGGAGGGGGTCCCTTCAATGAGCAGTTCTTC CASSIGGGPFNEQFF - - TRBJ2-1 15 TRBV19
TGCGCCAGCAGCTTAGGACAGGGGGCCCAAGAGACCCAGTACTTC CASSLGQGAQETQYF TRBD1 - TRBJ2-5 15 TRBV5-1
TGTGCCAGCAGCCAGATGGGACAGGTGGGTCGGAACGAGCAGTACTTC CASSQMGQVGRNEQYF TRBD1 - TRBJ2-7 16 TRBV14
TGCGCCACCTCGAGGAGGACTAGCCCCACAGATACGCAGTATTTT CATSRRTSPTDTQYF TRBD2 few TRBJ2-3 15 TRBV10-1
TGTGCCAGCAGCAATCCCGGGCGGAGTAGCGGGAGCGCGGTAGCCGGGGAGCTGTTTTTT CASSNPGRSSGSAVAGELFF - many TRBJ2-2 20 TRBV21-1
TGCGCCAGCCACCCAATACATTGGAACACTGAAGCTTTCTTT CASHPIHWNTEAFF - - TRBJ1-1 14 TRBV23-1
TGTGCCAGCTCACCGGGCGGAAACTCCTACGAGCAGTACTTC CASSPGGNSYEQYF - - TRBJ2-7 14 TRBV18
TGTGCCAGCAGCCAAGGGAGTGGATATTCACCCCTCCACTTT CASSQGSGYSPLHF - many TRBJ1-6 14 TRBV3-1
TGTGCCAGCAGCCAGGGTTATAGCAATCAGCCCCAGCATTTT CASSQGYSNQPQHF - - TRBJ1-5 14 TRBV7-2
TGTGCCAGCAGGGGGACAGATCCTTCCGAGCAGTACTTC CASRGTDPSEQYF TRBD1 few TRBJ2-7 13 TRBV27
TGTGCCAGCTCACTACGTTCGGGGACAGATACGCAGTATTTT CASSLRSGTDTQYF - - TRBJ2-3 14 TRBV18
TGCAGCGTTGAAACGCAGGGTGGCACTGAAGCTTTCTTT CSVETQGGTEAFF - few TRBJ1-1 13 TRBV29-1
TGTGCCAGCACCTTTGACAGGGGTTCCTATAATTCACCCCTCCACTTT CASTFDRGSYNSPLHF TRBD1 many TRBJ1-6 16 TRBV11-2
TGTGCCAGCAGCTTGCGCCAGGGGGTTGAGACCCAGTACTTC CASSLRQGVETQYF TRBD1 - TRBJ2-5 14 TRBV11-2
TGTGCCAGCAGCCTTAGCGGGAGCGTCTACAATGAGCAGTTCTTC CASSLSGSVYNEQFF TRBD2 many TRBJ2-1 15 TRBV6-6
TGTGCCAGCAAGAACGGTAGCGCAGATACGCAGTATTTT CASKNGSADTQYF - few TRBJ2-3 13 TRBV12-3/TRBV12-4
TGTGCCACCATCGGACCAGGGGATCCCAATGAGCAGTTCTTC CATIGPGDPNEQFF - - TRBJ2-1 14 TRBV24-1
TGTGCCAGCAGCAACTCCGACTCTGGACAGGGAGGAGATACGCAGTATTTT CASSNSDSGQGGDTQYF TRBD1 many TRBJ2-3 17 TRBV7-2
TGTGCCAGCAGTTACTCGGGGGGCAGCGATCAGCCCCAGCATTTT CASSYSGGSDQPQHF - many TRBJ1-5 15 TRBV6-2/TRBV6-3
TGTGCCAGCAGTTTCGCCGGGACAGCCTATGGCTACACCTTC CASSFAGTAYGYTF TRBD1 many TRBJ1-2 14 TRBV27
TGTGCCAGCTCACCAGGTTCGCGCGGGAGTGGCTACACCTTC CASSPGSRGSGYTF - - TRBJ1-2 14 TRBV18
TGTGCCAGCAGTGAATCATTCGAGCAGTACTTC CASSESFEQYF - few TRBJ2-7 11 TRBV25-1
TGTGCCAGCAGCCCCGGAACAGGGAACTATGGCTACACCTTC CASSPGTGNYGYTF - many TRBJ1-2 14 TRBV12-3/TRBV12-4
TGTGCCAGCAGCTTTACTAGCGGGGGGAGATCAGATACGCAGTATTTT CASSFTSGGRSDTQYF TRBD2 many TRBJ2-3 16 TRBV7-2
TGTGCCAGCAGACCCGGGACTAGCGGGACTGGCGGGGAGCTGTTTTTT CASRPGTSGTGGELFF TRBD2 - TRBJ2-2 16 TRBV11-2
TGTGCCAGCAGATCGAACAGGGGCAATCAGCCCCAGCATTTT CASRSNRGNQPQHF - few TRBJ1-5 14 TRBV7-2
TGTGCCTGGAGTGTATGGCGGGAGCAGTACTTC CAWSVWREQYF - - TRBJ2-7 11 TRBV30
TGTGCCAGCAGTGCCTTGGTTGACGGGGGGCAGTACTTC CASSALVDGGQYF - - TRBJ2-7 13 TRBV12-3/TRBV12-4
TGTGCCAGCAGGGCTTTCCTTCACGGCACCGACGAGCAGTACTTC CASRAFLHGTDEQYF - few TRBJ2-7 15 TRBV6-2/TRBV6-3
TGTGCCAGCAGCTTCGTAGCGGGAGGGCCGCTTGAGCAGTTCTTC CASSFVAGGPLEQFF TRBD2 many TRBJ2-1 15 TRBV7-2
TGTGCCAGCAGTTTGAGTCAGGCTAATGAAAAACTGTTTTTT CASSLSQANEKLFF - - TRBJ1-4 14 TRBV12-3/TRBV12-4
TGTGCCATCGCCCGGGGAACCTACGAGCAGTACTTC CAIARGTYEQYF - few TRBJ2-7 12 TRBV6-2/TRBV6-3
TGTGCCAGCGGGAAGGATGCGGGCCTTTCACCCCTCCACTTT CASGKDAGLSPLHF - many TRBJ1-6 14 TRBV27
TGCGCCAGCAGCCGAACAGATACGCAGTATTTT CASSRTDTQYF - many TRBJ2-3 11 TRBV5-1
TGTGCCAGTGGTGGGTCTAGCGGGACCGAGCAGTACTTC CASGGSSGTEQYF TRBD2 few TRBJ2-7 13 TRBV19
TGTGCCAGCAGACCTGGGACTAGCGGGAAACTCTCCTACGAGCAGTACTTC CASRPGTSGKLSYEQYF TRBD2 - TRBJ2-7 17 TRBV12-3/TRBV12-4
TGTGCCAGCAGTTGGGACAAGCGAACTGAAGCTTTCTTT CASSWDKRTEAFF - - TRBJ1-1 13 TRBV12-3/TRBV12-4
TGTGCCAGTCGAGCGGGAGCCACAGATACGCAGTATTTT CASRAGATDTQYF TRBD2 - TRBJ2-3 13 TRBV3-1
TGTGCCAGCAGTCCATATAAGGACGGGTCCACTGAAGCTTTCTTT CASSPYKDGSTEAFF - few TRBJ1-1 15 TRBV28
TGTGCCAGCACCGGGGGCAGGGGGCATAACGAGCAGTACTTC CASTGGRGHNEQYF - few TRBJ2-7 14 TRBV21-1
TGTGCCAGCAGCTTAGACCCAGCGGGGACCAGCACAGATACGCAGTATTTT CASSLDPAGTSTDTQYF TRBD2 many TRBJ2-3 17 TRBV7-3
TGTGCCACCAGCCGGGGACAGTTCGACGTTAGCTATGGCTACACCTTC CATSRGQFDVSYGYTF TRBD1 many TRBJ1-2 16 TRBV24-1
TGCGCCAGCAGCTTAAAGAGACTCGGGGGTGAGCAGTACTTC CASSLKRLGGEQYF - - TRBJ2-7 14 TRBV5-1
TGTGCCAGCAGTTACACCGGTGTAGGGGAAGGCAAAAACATTCAGTACTTC CASSYTGVGEGKNIQYF - - TRBJ2-4 17 TRBV6-5
TGCAGCGTTGACATCTCCGGGACTAGCGTTTCAACAGATACGCAGTATTTT CSVDISGTSVSTDTQYF TRBD2 many TRBJ2-3 17 TRBV29-1
TGTGCCAGCAGCCCCGGGACAGGGGTCGATACGCAGTATTTT CASSPGTGVDTQYF TRBD1 few TRBJ2-3 14 TRBV11-3